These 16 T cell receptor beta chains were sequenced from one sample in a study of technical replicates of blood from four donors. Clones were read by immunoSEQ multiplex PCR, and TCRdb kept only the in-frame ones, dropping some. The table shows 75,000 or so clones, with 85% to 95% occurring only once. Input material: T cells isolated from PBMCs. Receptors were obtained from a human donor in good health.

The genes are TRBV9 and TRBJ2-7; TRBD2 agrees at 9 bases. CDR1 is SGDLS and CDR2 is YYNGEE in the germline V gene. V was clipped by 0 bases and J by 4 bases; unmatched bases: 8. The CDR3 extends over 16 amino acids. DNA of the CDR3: TGTGCCAGCAGCGTAGACCCGACTAGCGGAAATTACGAGCAGTACTTC. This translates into CASSVDPTSGNYEQYF.

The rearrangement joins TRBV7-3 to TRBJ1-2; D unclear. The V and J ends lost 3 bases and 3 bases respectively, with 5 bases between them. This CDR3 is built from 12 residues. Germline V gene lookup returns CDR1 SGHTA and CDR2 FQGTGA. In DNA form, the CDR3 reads TGTGCCAGCAGCTTTAGTGACTATGGCTACACCTTC. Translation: CASSFSDYGYTF.

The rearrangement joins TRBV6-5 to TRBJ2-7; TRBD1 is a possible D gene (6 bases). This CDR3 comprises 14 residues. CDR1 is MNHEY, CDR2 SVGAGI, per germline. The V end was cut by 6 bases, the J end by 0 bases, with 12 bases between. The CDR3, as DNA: TGTGCCAGCAGGGGGGACACTTACTCCTACGAGCAGTACTTC. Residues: CASRGDTYSYEQYF.

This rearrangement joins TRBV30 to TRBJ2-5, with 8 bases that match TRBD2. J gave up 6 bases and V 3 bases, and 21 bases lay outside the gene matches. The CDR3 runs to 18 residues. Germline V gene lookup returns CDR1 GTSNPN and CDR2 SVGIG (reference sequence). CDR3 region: CAWSGMSGRWASEKTQYF. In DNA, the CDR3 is TGTGCCTGGAGCGGGATGAGCGGGAGATGGGCTTCGGAAAAGACCCAGTACTTC.

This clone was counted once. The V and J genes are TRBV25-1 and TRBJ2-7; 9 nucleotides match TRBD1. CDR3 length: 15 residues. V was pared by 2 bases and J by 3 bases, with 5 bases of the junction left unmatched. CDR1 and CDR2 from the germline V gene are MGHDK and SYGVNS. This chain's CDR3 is CASSEGDRASYEQYF. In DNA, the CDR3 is TGTGCCAGCAGTGAAGGGGACAGGGCTAGCTACGAGCAGTACTTC.

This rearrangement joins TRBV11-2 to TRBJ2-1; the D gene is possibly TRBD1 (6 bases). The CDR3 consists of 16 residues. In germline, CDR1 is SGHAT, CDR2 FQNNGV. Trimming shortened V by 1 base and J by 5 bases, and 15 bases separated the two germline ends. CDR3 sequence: CASSLGLAQGHNEQFF. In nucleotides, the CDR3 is TGTGCCAGCAGCTTAGGTTTAGCACAGGGCCACAATGAGCAGTTCTTC.

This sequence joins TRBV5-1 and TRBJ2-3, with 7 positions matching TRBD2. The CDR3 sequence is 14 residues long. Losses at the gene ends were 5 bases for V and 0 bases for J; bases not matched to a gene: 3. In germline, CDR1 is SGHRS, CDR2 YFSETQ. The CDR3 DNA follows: TGCGCCAGCAGGCGGGAGCTTAGCACAGATACGCAGTATTTT. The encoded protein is CASRRELSTDTQYF.

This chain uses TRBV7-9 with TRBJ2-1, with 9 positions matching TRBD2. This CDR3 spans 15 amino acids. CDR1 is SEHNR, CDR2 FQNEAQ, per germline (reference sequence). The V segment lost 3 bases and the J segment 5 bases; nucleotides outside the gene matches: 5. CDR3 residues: CASSFPGLANNEQFF. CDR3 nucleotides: TGTGCCAGCAGCTTCCCGGGACTAGCCAACAATGAGCAGTTCTTC.

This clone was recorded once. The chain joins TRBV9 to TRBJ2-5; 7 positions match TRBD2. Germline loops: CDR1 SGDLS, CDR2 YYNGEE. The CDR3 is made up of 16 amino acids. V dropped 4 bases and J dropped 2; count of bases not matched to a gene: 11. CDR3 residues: CASSSSRDYLQETQYF. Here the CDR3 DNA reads TGTGCCAGCAGCTCCAGCCGGGACTACCTACAAGAGACCCAGTACTTC.

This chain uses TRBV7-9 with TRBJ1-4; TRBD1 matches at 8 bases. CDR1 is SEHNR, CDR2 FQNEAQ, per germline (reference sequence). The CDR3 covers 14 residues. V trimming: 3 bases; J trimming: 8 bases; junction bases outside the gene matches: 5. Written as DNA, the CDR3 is TGTGCCAGCAGCTTCTCGACAGGGGACGAAAAACTGTTTTTT. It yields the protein CASSFSTGDEKLFF.

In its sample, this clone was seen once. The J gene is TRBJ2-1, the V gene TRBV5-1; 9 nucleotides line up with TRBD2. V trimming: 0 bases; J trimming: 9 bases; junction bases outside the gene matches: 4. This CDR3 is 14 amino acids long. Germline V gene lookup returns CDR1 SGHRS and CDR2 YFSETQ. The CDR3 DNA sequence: TGCGCCAGCAGCTTGGGGGTAGCGGGAGCTGAGCAGTTCTTC. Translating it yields CASSLGVAGAEQFF.

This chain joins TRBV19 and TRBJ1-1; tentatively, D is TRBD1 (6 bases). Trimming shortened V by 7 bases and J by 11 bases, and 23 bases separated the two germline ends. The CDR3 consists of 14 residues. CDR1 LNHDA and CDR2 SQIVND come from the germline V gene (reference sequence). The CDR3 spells CASTQQGTGWRAFF. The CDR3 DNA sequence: TGTGCCAGTACCCAGCAGGGGACGGGGTGGCGGGCTTTCTTT.

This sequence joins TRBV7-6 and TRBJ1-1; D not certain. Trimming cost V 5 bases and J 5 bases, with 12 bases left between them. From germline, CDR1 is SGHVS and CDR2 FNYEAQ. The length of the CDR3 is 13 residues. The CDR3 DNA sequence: TGTGCCAGCAGCCCTCAGCGGTGGACTGAAGCTTTCTTT. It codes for CASSPQRWTEAFF.

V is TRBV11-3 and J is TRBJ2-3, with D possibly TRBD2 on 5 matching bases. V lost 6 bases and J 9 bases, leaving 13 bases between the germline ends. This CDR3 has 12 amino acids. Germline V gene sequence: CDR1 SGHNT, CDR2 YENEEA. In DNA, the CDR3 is TGTGCCAGCAGTTTTACTAGTGACACGCAGTATTTT. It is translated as CASSFTSDTQYF.

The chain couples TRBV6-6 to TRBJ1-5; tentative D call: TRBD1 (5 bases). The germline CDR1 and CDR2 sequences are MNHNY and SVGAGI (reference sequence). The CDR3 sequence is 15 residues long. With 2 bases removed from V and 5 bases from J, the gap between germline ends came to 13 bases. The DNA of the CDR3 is TGTGCCAGCAGTTACGGAGGGGTGATAGATCAGCCCCAGCATTTT. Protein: CASSYGGVIDQPQHF.

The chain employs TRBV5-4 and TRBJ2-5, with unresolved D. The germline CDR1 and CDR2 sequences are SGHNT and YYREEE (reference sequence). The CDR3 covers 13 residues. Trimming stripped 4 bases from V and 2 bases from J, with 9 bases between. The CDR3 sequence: CASSRTAQETQYF. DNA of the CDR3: TGTGCCAGCAGCAGAACAGCTCAAGAGACCCAGTACTTC.